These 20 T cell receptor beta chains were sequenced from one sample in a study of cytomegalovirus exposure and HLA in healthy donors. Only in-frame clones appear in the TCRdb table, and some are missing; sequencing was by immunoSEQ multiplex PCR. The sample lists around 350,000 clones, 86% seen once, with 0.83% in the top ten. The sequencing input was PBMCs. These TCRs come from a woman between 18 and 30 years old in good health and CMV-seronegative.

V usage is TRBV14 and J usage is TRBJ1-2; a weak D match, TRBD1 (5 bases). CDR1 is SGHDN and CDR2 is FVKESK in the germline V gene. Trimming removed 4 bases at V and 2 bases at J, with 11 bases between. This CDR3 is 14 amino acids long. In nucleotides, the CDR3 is TGTGCCAGCAGCCTCGGAGGGGTAAACTATGGCTACACCTTC. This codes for CASSLGGVNYGYTF. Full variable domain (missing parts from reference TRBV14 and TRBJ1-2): EAGVTQFPSHSVIEKGQTVTLRCDPISGHDNLYWYRRVMGKEIKFLLHFVKESKQDESGMPNNRFLAERTGGTYSTLKVQPAELEDSGVYFCASSLGGVNYGYTFGSGTRLTVV.

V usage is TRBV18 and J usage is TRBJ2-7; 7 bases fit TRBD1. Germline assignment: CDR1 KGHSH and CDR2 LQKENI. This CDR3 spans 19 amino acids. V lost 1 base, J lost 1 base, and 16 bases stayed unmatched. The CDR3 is CASSPRRQGRGEWSYEQYF. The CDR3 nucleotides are TGTGCCAGCTCACCACGTCGACAGGGCAGGGGCGAATGGTCCTACGAGCAGTACTTC.

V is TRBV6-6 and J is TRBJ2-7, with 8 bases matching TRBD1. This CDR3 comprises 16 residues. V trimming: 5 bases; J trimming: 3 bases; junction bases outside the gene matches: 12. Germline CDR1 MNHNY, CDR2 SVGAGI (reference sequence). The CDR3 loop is CASSPRRQGPSYEQYF. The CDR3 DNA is TGTGCCAGCAGTCCCAGAAGACAGGGGCCAAGCTACGAGCAGTACTTC.

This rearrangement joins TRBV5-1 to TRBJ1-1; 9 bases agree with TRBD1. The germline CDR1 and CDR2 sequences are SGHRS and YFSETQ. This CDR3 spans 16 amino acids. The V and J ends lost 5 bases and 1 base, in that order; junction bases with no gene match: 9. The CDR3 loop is CASSPGQGFGNTEAFF. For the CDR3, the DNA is TGCGCCAGCAGTCCGGGACAGGGATTCGGGAACACTGAAGCTTTCTTT.

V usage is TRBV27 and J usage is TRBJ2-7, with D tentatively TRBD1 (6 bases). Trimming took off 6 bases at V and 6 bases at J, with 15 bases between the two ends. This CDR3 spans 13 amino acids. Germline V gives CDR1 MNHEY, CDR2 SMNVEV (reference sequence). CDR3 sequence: CASRPGTFSEQYF. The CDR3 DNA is TGTGCCAGCAGACCCGGGACATTCTCCGAGCAGTACTTC.

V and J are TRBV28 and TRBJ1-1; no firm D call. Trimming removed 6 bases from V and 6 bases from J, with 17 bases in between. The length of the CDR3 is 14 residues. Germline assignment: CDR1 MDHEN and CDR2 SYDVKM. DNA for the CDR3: TGTGCCAGCAGCATAGGACGGGGTACCGCTGAAGCTTTCTTT. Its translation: CASSIGRGTAEAFF.

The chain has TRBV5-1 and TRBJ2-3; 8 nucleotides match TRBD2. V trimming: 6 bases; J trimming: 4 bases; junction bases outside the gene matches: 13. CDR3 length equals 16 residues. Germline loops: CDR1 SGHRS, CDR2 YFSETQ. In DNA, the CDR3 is TGCGCCAGCAAAGCAGAAGCGGGAGTGGCATCAGATACGCAGTATTTT. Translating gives CASKAEAGVASDTQYF.

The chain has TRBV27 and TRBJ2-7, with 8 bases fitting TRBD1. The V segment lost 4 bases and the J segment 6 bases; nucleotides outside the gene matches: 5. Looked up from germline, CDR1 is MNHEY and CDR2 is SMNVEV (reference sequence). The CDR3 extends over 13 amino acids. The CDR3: CASSYGQGIEQYF. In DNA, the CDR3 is TGTGCCAGCAGTTATGGACAGGGCATCGAGCAGTACTTC.

CDR3 amino acids: CASSAGLFEADTQYF. CDR3 DNA sequence: TGTGCCAGCAGCGCGGGACTCTTCGAGGCAGATACGCAGTATTTT. This sequence joins TRBV9 and TRBJ2-3; D is perhaps TRBD2 (6 bases). V dropped 3 bases and J dropped 4 bases, with 15 bases sitting between them. Germline V gives CDR1 SGDLS, CDR2 YYNGEE. The CDR3 consists of 15 residues. Together with reference TRBV9 and TRBJ2-3, the CDR3 gives the full variable domain: DSGVTQTPKHLITATGQRVTLRCSPRSGDLSVYWYQQSLDQGLQFLIQYYNGEERAKGNILERFSAQQFPDLHSELNLSSLELGDSALYFCASSAGLFEADTQYFGPGTRLTVL.

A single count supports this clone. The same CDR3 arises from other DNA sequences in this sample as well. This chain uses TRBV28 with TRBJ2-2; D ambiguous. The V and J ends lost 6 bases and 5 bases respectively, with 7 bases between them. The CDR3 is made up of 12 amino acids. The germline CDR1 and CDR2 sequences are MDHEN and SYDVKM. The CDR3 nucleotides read TGTGCCAGCAGCTCGCGAACCGGGGAGCTGTTTTTT. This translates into CASSSRTGELFF.

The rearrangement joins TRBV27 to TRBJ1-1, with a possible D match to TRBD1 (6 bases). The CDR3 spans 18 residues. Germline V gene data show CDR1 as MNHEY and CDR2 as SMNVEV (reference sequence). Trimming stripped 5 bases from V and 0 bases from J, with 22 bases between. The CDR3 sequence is CASSPQGLEWWMNTEAFF. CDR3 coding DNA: TGTGCCAGCAGTCCACAGGGCCTAGAATGGTGGATGAACACTGAAGCTTTCTTT.

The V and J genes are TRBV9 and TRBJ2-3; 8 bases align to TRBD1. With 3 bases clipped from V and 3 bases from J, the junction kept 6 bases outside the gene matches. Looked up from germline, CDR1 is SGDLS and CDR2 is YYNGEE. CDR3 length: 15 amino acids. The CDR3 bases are TGTGCCAGCAGCGACCCAGGGGGCAATACAGATACGCAGTATTTT. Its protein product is CASSDPGGNTDTQYF.

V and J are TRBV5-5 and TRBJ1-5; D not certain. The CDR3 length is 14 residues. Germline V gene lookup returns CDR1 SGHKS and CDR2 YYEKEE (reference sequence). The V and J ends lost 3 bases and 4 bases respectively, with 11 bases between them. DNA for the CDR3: TGTGCCAGCAGCTGGAGGGTCCAAAATCAGCCCCAGCATTTT. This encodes CASSWRVQNQPQHF.

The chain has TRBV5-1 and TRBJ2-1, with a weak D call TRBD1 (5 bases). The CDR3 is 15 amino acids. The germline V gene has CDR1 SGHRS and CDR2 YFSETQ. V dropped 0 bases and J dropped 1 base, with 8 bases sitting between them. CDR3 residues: CASSLGQLSYNEQFF. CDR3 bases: TGCGCCAGCAGCTTGGGACAGCTTTCCTACAATGAGCAGTTCTTC.

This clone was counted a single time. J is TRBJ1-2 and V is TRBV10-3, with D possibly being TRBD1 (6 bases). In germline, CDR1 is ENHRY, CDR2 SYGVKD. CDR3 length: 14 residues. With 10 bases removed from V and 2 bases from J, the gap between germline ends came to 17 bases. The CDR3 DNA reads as TGTGCCACCCGGCAGGATACAGGGAACTATGGCTACACCTTC. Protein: CATRQDTGNYGYTF.

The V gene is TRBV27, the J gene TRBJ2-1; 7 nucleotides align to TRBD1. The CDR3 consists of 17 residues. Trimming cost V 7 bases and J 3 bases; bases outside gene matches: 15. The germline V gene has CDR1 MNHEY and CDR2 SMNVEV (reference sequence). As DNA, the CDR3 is TGTGCCAGCACCCACACGGGACAGTCCACCTACTACAATGAGCAGTTCTTC. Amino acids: CASTHTGQSTYYNEQFF.

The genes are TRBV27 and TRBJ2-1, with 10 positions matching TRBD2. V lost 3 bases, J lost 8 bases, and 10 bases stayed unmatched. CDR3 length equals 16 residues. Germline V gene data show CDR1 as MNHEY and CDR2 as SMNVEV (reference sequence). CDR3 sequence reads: CASSFFSGGAQDEQFF. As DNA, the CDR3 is TGTGCCAGCAGTTTTTTCAGCGGGGGGGCCCAGGATGAGCAGTTCTTC.

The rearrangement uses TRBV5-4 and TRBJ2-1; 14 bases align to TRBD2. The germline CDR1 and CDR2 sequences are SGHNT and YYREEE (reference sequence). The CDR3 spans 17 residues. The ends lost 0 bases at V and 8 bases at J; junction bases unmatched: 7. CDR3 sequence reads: CASSLVTSGGAQDEQFF. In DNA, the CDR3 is TGTGCCAGCAGCTTGGTGACTAGCGGGGGGGCCCAGGATGAGCAGTTCTTC.

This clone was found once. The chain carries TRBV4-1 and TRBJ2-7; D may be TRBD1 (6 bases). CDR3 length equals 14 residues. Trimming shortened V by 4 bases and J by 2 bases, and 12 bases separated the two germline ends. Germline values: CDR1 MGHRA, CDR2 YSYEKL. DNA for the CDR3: TGCGCCAGCAGCCCAAGCGGACAGCCCTACGAGCAGTACTTC. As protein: CASSPSGQPYEQYF.

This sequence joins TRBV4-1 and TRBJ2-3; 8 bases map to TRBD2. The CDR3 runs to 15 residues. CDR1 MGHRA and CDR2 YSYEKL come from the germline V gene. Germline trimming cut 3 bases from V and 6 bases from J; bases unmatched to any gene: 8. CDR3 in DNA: TGCGCCAGCAGCCAGACTTCGGGGGGGGTGGATACGCAGTATTTT. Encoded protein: CASSQTSGGVDTQYF.